One TCR beta chain is described in this entry. The antigen is undetermined. Repertoires were generated with immunoSEQ multiplex PCR, while TCRdb's copy carries only in-frame clones and drops some. The sample includes over 120,000 clones, over 80% of them seen just once. The entry originates in a study of cytomegalovirus exposure and HLA in healthy donors. Points from the study as a whole: The finding came from a later analysis; first-cohort TCR clusters tended to co-occur in the roughly 120 validation repertoires.

CDR1 and CDR2 (germline): SGHTA, FQGNSA. This CDR3 comprises 15 residues. V dropped 4 bases and J dropped 0; count of bases not matched to a gene: 5. This receptor was identified in a woman aged 30 to 39 in good health and CMV-seropositive. Material: PBMCs. The genes are TRBV7-2 and TRBJ2-7; 8 positions match TRBD1. The CDR3 loop reads CASSSGQETSYEQYF. CDR3 nucleotides: TGTGCCAGCAGCTCGGGACAGGAAACCTCCTACGAGCAGTACTTC.